This T cell receptor beta chain derives from a study of T-cell memory formation after mild COVID-19. This clonotype occurred many times. What it recognizes is unknown. Whole-study findings and limits: Among clones contracting day 15 to 85, CD4/CD8 was balanced, whereas later expanders leaned CD4+. Clones that contracted clustered mainly in CM and EM if CD4+ and in EMRA if CD8+.

5'RACE, which relied on constant-segment primers, yielded TCR alpha and TCR beta cDNA libraries carrying sample barcodes and UMIs. TCRdb analysed the 5' RACE reads with MiXCR anew, one entry per CDR3 protein. Here the sample spans approximately 290,000 distinct CDR3 sequences, about a sixth being singletons. Germline V gene data show CDR1 as SGHVS and CDR2 as FNYEAQ. Deletions cut 7 bases from V and 2 bases from J, with 14 bases between. The CDR3 is 14 amino acids. The TCR was taken from a man in his late teens or twenties who had mild COVID-19 (a few samples of this study predate the infection). Cell type and time point are not known. The rearrangement joins TRBV7-6 to TRBJ2-5; possibly TRBD1 for D (5 bases). What was sequenced was PBMCs or a T cell subset sorted from them (not recorded which). The CDR3 reads CASTISRGQETQYF. CDR3 DNA: TGTGCCAGCACCATTAGTAGGGGTCAAGAGACCCAGTACTTC.